These T cell receptor beta chains were read from a single sample in a study of blood T cells in healthy people across ages. TCRdb reprocessed the 5' RACE reads with MiXCR, giving one entry per CDR3 protein. The table lists around 520,000 distinct CDR3 sequences, approximately 26% of them singletons. Separately, the same data were catalogued under a study of T cells of mothers and their children.

Sequences were obtained from blood. Source of these receptors: a boy aged 2 to 10 in good health. The CDR3 runs from the conserved cysteine through the conserved F or W. D genes are given only for firm matches. The size entry is marked missing in some rows and otherwise reads once, few, many or a size class.

few,15,TRBD1,TRBV7-2,TRBJ1-2,CASSLEPGQGYGYTF,TGTGCCAGCAGCTTAGAACCCGGACAGGGATATGGCTACACCTTC
.,15,TRBD2,TRBV6-5,TRBJ2-2,CASTRGLAGAGELFF,TGTGCCAGCACCAGGGGACTAGCGGGAGCCGGGGAGCTGTTTTTT
.,13,.,TRBV29-1,TRBJ1-6,CSVGGGPNSPLHF,TGCAGCGTTGGGGGGGGGCCCAATTCACCCCTCCACTTT
.,15,.,TRBV7-4,TRBJ2-4,CASSLDWKHKNIQYF,TGTGCCAGCAGCTTAGACTGGAAGCACAAAAACATTCAGTACTTC
.,16,TRBD1,TRBV6-5,TRBJ2-7,CASRPLTGGRDYEQYF,TGTGCCAGCAGACCTTTGACAGGGGGGAGAGACTACGAGCAGTACTTC
.,15,.,TRBV14,TRBJ1-2,CASSQESARWSGYTF,TGTGCCAGCAGCCAAGAGTCGGCACGTTGGAGCGGCTACACCTTC
once,16,TRBD1,TRBV7-9,TRBJ2-3,CASSLRTGGLTDTQYF,TGTGCCAGCAGCTTGCGGACAGGGGGGCTCACAGATACGCAGTATTTT
few,14,.,TRBV9,TRBJ1-2,CASSAPGRHYGYTF,TGTGCCAGCAGCGCCCCAGGGAGGCACTATGGCTACACCTTC
few,18,TRBD2,TRBV18,TRBJ2-1,CASSPRASGGSSYNEQFF,TGTGCCAGCTCACCACGGGCTAGCGGGGGGAGCTCCTACAATGAGCAGTTCTTC
.,14,TRBD2,TRBV20-1,TRBJ2-3,CSAVAGGITDTQYF,TGCAGTGCTGTAGCGGGGGGCATCACAGATACGCAGTATTTT
few,17,TRBD2,TRBV4-3,TRBJ2-4,CASSQDSAGGSKNIQYF,TGCGCCAGCAGCCAAGATTCGGCGGGGGGCAGCAAAAACATTCAGTACTTC
.,13,.,TRBV10-3,TRBJ2-5,CAIKMAGEETQYF,TGTGCCATCAAGATGGCAGGGGAGGAGACCCAGTACTTC
few,14,.,TRBV30,TRBJ1-1,CAWSVWGEFAEAFF,TGTGCCTGGAGTGTTTGGGGGGAGTTCGCTGAAGCTTTCTTT
.,17,TRBD2,TRBV14,TRBJ2-7,CASGQEVAGLVRYEQYF,TGTGCCAGCGGCCAAGAGGTCGCGGGACTAGTCCGCTACGAGCAGTACTTC
.,14,TRBD2,TRBV20-1,TRBJ2-1,CSASLAGGANEQFF,TGCAGTGCTAGTCTAGCGGGAGGGGCCAATGAGCAGTTCTTC
.,14,.,TRBV10-3,TRBJ2-1,CAISGSKVQDEQFF,TGTGCCATCAGTGGGAGTAAGGTACAGGATGAGCAGTTCTTC
.,15,.,TRBV3-1,TRBJ2-7,CASSQTFHHSYEQYF,TGTGCCAGCAGCCAAACGTTTCACCACTCCTACGAGCAGTACTTC
.,16,.,TRBV7-9,TRBJ1-2,CASSIDWTGSNYGYTF,TGTGCCAGCAGCATCGACTGGACGGGTTCTAACTATGGCTACACCTTC
.,12,.,TRBV11-2,TRBJ2-3,CASRSGLDTQYF,TGTGCCAGCAGATCGGGATTGGATACGCAGTATTTT
.,14,.,TRBV27,TRBJ1-2,CASKAGDANYGYTF,TGTGCCAGCAAGGCGGGGGACGCTAACTATGGCTACACCTTC
.,18,TRBD2,TRBV20-1,TRBJ2-1,CSASAGTSGGISYNEQFF,TGCAGTGCTTCAGCCGGGACTAGCGGAGGCATCTCCTACAATGAGCAGTTCTTC
few,16,.,TRBV20-1,TRBJ2-3,CSASISVWGGTDTQYF,TGCAGTGCTAGTATTTCGGTCTGGGGCGGCACAGATACGCAGTATTTT
few,15,.,TRBV10-3,TRBJ2-6,CAIGELVSGANVLTF,TGTGCCATCGGCGAGCTGGTCTCTGGGGCCAACGTCCTGACTTTC
few,17,TRBD2,TRBV5-4,TRBJ2-1,CASSWTSGRSYYNEQFF,TGTGCCAGCAGTTGGACTAGCGGGAGGTCTTATTACAATGAGCAGTTCTTC
few,13,.,TRBV2,TRBJ1-2,CATTPQGNYGYTF,TGTGCCACTACACCGCAGGGGAACTATGGCTACACCTTC
few,14,TRBD2,TRBV20-1,TRBJ2-3,CSAYSLTSGDTQYF,TGCAGTGCTTATAGCTTGACTAGCGGGGATACGCAGTATTTT
.,13,.,TRBV2,TRBJ2-7,CASSLGSIDKQYF,TGTGCCAGCAGCTTAGGATCCATCGACAAGCAGTACTTC
.,13,TRBD1,TRBV12-3/TRBV12-4,TRBJ1-2,CASSLEPGGGYTF,TGTGCCAGCAGTTTGGAACCAGGGGGTGGCTACACCTTC
.,12,.,TRBV12-3/TRBV12-4,TRBJ2-2,CASSRRTGELFF,TGTGCCAGCAGCCGCCGGACCGGGGAGCTGTTTTTT
.,14,.,TRBV20-1,TRBJ1-4,CSARRPSVGEKLFF,TGCAGTGCTAGACGCCCAAGTGTGGGTGAAAAACTGTTTTTT
.,14,.,TRBV2,TRBJ2-5,CASSSGRLLGEQYF,TGTGCCAGCAGTAGCGGACGTCTCCTGGGAGAGCAGTACTTC
.,14,TRBD2,TRBV20-1,TRBJ2-1,CSAVSGRAGNEQFF,TGCAGTGCTGTAAGCGGGAGGGCTGGAAATGAGCAGTTCTTC
.,14,.,TRBV28,TRBJ2-3,CASRTGPRGNTQYF,TGTGCCAGCAGGACCGGGCCCCGAGGAAATACGCAGTATTTT
few,14,TRBD1,TRBV20-1,TRBJ1-1,CSARLQGANTEAFF,TGCAGTGCTAGACTACAGGGGGCCAACACTGAAGCTTTCTTT
.,10,.,TRBV20-1,TRBJ2-1,CSASFNEQFF,TGCAGTGCTAGCTTCAATGAGCAGTTCTTC
few,15,TRBD2,TRBV6-2/TRBV6-3,TRBJ2-1,CASSSRLAGYNEQFF,TGTGCCAGCAGTTCGCGATTAGCGGGGTACAATGAGCAGTTCTTC
.,14,TRBD2,TRBV20-1,TRBJ2-5,CSAQGLAGVETQYF,TGCAGTGCCCAGGGACTAGCGGGAGTAGAGACCCAGTACTTC
.,16,.,TRBV27,TRBJ2-6,CASSPLGASGANVLTF,TGTGCCAGCAGTCCTTTAGGGGCCTCTGGGGCCAACGTCCTGACTTTC
.,16,.,TRBV6-5,TRBJ2-2,CASSYAKRVGAGELFF,TGTGCCAGCAGTTACGCGAAGCGGGTTGGCGCCGGGGAGCTGTTTTTT
.,14,TRBD2,TRBV5-4,TRBJ2-7,CASSLLADPYEQYF,TGTGCCAGCAGCTTACTAGCGGACCCCTACGAGCAGTACTTC
.,16,TRBD1,TRBV7-3,TRBJ1-4,CASSITKQGGDEKLFF,TGTGCCAGCAGCATCACTAAACAGGGGGGAGATGAAAAACTGTTTTTT
.,18,.,TRBV4-3,TRBJ2-6,CASSQVAGRSSGANVLTF,TGCGCCAGCAGCCAAGTTGCGGGCAGAAGCTCTGGGGCCAACGTCCTGACTTTC
few,15,.,TRBV7-2,TRBJ2-3,CANSLMGDDTDTQYF,TGTGCCAACAGCTTAATGGGGGACGACACAGATACGCAGTATTTT
.,14,.,TRBV28,TRBJ2-6,CASSYYPGANVLTF,TGTGCCAGCAGTTATTATCCTGGGGCCAACGTCCTGACTTTC
.,15,.,TRBV20-1,TRBJ2-7,CSARNLGSESYEQYF,TGCAGTGCTAGAAATCTCGGGAGTGAGTCCTACGAGCAGTACTTC
few,15,TRBD1,TRBV27,TRBJ1-4,CASSLEGGIGEKLFF,TGTGCCAGCAGTTTAGAAGGGGGCATCGGTGAAAAACTGTTTTTT
.,14,.,TRBV20-1,TRBJ2-1,CSASVAGRYNEQFF,TGCAGTGCTAGTGTTGCGGGGAGATACAATGAGCAGTTCTTC
many,14,.,TRBV5-6,TRBJ2-3,CASSLGPGTDTQYF,TGTGCCAGCAGCTTGGGGCCGGGGACAGATACGCAGTATTTT
few,15,TRBD1,TRBV12-3/TRBV12-4,TRBJ2-5,CASSIYRGKGETQYF,TGTGCCAGCAGCATCTACAGGGGGAAGGGAGAGACCCAGTACTTC
few,14,.,TRBV29-1,TRBJ1-5,CSVIETWGNQPQHF,TGCAGCGTCATCGAGACGTGGGGCAATCAGCCCCAGCATTTT
few,14,.,TRBV5-1,TRBJ2-2,CASSLTTSSGELFF,TGCGCCAGCAGCTTGACTACCTCCTCCGGGGAGCTGTTTTTT
.,14,TRBD2,TRBV20-1,TRBJ2-3,CSARDSGRADTQYF,TGCAGTGCTAGAGACTCCGGGAGGGCAGATACGCAGTATTTT
.,17,TRBD2,TRBV7-9,TRBJ2-1,CASSLAASGGNYNEQFF,TGTGCCAGCAGCTTAGCCGCTAGCGGGGGGAACTACAATGAGCAGTTCTTC